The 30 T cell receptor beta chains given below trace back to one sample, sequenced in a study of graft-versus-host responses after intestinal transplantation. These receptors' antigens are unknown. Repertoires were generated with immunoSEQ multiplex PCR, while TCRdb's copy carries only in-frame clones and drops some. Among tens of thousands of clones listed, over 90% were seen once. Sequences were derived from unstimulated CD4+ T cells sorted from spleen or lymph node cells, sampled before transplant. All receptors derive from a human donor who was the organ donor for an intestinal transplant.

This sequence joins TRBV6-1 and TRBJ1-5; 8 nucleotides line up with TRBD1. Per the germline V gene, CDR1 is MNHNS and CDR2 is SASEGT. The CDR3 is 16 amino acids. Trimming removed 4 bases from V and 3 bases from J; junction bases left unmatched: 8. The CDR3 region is CASSAWDRNFNQPQHF. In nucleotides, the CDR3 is TGTGCCAGCAGTGCATGGGACAGGAATTTCAATCAGCCCCAGCATTTT.

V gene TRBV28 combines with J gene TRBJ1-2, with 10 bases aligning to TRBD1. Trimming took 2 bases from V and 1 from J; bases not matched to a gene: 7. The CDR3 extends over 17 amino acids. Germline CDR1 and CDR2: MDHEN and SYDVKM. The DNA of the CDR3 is TGTGCCAGCAGTTTAAGTTTGGGGACAGGGGATAACTATGGCTACACCTTC. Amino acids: CASSLSLGTGDNYGYTF.

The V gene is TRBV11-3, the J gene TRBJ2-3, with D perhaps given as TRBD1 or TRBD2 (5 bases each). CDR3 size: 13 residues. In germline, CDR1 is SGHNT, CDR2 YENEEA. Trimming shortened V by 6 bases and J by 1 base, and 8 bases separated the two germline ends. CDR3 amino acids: CASSRDGTDTQYF. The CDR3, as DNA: TGTGCCAGCAGTAGGGACGGCACAGATACGCAGTATTTT.

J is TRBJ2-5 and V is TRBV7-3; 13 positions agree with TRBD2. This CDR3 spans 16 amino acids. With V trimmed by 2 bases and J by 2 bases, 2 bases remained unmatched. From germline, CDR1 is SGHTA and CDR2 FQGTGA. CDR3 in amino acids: CASSLGGLAGQETQYF. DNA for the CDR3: TGTGCCAGCAGCTTAGGGGGACTAGCGGGGCAAGAGACCCAGTACTTC.

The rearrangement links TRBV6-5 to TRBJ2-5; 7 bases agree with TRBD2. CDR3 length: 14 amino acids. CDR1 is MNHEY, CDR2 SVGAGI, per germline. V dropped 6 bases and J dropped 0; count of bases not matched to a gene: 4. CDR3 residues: CASRGGLYQETQYF. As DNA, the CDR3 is TGTGCCAGCAGGGGGGGACTATACCAAGAGACCCAGTACTTC.

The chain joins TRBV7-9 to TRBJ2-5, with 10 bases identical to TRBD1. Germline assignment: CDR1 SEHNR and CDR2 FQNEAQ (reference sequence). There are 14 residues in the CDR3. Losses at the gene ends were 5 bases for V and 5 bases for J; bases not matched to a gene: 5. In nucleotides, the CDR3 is TGTGCCAGCAGCCTTGGGACAGGGGAGGAGACCCAGTACTTC. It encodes CASSLGTGEETQYF. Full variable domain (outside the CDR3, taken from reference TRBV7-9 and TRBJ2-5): DTGVSQNPRHKITKRGQNVTFRCDPISEHNRLYWYRQTLGQGPEFLTYFQNEAQLEKSRLLSDRFSAERPKGSFSTLEIQRTEQGDSAMYLCASSLGTGEETQYFGPGTRLLVL.

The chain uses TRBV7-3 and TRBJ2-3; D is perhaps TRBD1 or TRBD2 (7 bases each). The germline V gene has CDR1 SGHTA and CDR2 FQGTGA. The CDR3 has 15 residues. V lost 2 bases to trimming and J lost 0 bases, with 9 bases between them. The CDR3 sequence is CASSLQGGSTDTQYF. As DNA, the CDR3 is TGTGCCAGCAGCTTACAGGGGGGGAGCACAGATACGCAGTATTTT. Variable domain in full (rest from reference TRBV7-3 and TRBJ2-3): GAGVSQTPSNKVTEKGKYVELRCDPISGHTALYWYRQSLGQGPEFLIYFQGTGAADDSGLPNDRFFAVRPEGSVSTLKIQRTERGDSAVYLCASSLQGGSTDTQYFGPGTRLTVL.

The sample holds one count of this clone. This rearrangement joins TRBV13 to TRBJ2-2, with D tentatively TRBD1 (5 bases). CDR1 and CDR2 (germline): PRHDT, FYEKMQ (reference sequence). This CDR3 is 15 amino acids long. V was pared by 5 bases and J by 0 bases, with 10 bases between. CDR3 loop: CASSPRQSNTGELFF. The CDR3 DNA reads TGTGCCAGCAGCCCCCGACAGTCGAACACCGGGGAGCTGTTTTTT.

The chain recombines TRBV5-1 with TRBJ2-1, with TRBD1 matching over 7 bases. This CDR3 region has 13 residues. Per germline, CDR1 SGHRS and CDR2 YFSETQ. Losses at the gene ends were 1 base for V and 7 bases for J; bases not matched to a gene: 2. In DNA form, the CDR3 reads TGCGCCAGCAGCTTGACAGGGGTAAATGAGCAGTTCTTC. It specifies CASSLTGVNEQFF. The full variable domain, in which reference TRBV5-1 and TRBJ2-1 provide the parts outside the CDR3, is KAGVTQTPRYLIKTRGQQVTLSCSPISGHRSVSWYQQTPGQGLQFLFEYFSETQRNKGNFPGRFSGRQFSNSRSEMNVSTLELGDSALYLCASSLTGVNEQFFGPGTRLTVL.

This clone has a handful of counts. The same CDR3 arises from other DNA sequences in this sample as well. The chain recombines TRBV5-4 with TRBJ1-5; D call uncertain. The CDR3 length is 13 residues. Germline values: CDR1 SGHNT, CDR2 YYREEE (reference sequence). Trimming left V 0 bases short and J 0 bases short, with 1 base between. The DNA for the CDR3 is TGTGCCAGCAGCTTGGATAGCAATCAGCCCCAGCATTTT. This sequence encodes CASSLDSNQPQHF.

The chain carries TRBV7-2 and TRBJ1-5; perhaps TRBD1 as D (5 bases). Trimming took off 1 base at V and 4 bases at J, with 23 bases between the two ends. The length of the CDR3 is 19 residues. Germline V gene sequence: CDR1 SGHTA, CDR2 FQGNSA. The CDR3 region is CASSLGFTVRGTTNQPQHF. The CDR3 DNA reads TGTGCCAGCAGCTTAGGATTCACAGTCCGGGGGACGACTAATCAGCCCCAGCATTTT. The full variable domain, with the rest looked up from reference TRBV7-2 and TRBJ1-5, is GAGVSQSPSNKVTEKGKDVELRCDPISGHTALYWYRQSLGQGLEFLIYFQGNSAPDKSGLPSDRFSAERTGGSVSTLTIQRTQQEDSAVYLCASSLGFTVRGTTNQPQHFGDGTRLSIL.

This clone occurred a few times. CDR3 region: CAISELGTNYGYTF. The CDR3 bases are TGTGCCATCAGTGAGTTAGGTACGAACTATGGCTACACCTTC. The chain employs TRBV10-3 and TRBJ1-2; D is ambiguous. The CDR3 is 14 residues long. V was trimmed by 1 base and J by 2 bases, leaving 8 bases between them. Germline loops: CDR1 ENHRY, CDR2 SYGVKD.

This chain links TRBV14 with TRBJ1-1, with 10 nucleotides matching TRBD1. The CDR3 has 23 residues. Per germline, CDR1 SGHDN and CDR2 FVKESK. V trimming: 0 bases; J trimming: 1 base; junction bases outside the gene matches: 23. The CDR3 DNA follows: TGTGCCAGCAGCCAAGATGCCGTACTCCTGAGAGACAGGGGGCGGTTGACGAACACTGAAGCTTTCTTT. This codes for CASSQDAVLLRDRGRLTNTEAFF. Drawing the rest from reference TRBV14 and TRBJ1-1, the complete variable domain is EAGVTQFPSHSVIEKGQTVTLRCDPISGHDNLYWYRRVMGKEIKFLLHFVKESKQDESGMPNNRFLAERTGGTYSTLKVQPAELEDSGVYFCASSQDAVLLRDRGRLTNTEAFFGQGTRLTVV.

CDR3 protein: CASQGQESYNEQFF. The CDR3 coding sequence is TGTGCCAGCCAGGGACAGGAATCCTACAATGAGCAGTTCTTC. V gene TRBV6-5 combines with J gene TRBJ2-1, with 8 bases identical to TRBD1. The CDR3 is 14 amino acids. The trim removed 8 bases at V and 1 base at J, leaving 4 bases unmatched. Germline CDR1 is MNHEY and CDR2 is SVGAGI.

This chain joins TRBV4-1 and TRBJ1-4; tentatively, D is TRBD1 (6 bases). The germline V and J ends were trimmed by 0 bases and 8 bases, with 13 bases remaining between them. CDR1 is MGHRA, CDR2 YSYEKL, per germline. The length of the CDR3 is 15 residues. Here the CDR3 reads CASSQDNRDQEKLFF. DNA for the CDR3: TGCGCCAGCAGCCAAGATAACAGGGATCAAGAAAAACTGTTTTTT.

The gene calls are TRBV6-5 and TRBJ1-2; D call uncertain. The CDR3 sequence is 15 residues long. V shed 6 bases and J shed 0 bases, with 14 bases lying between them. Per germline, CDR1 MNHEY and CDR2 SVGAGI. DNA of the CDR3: TGTGCCAGCAGAGCTAGAGACGGGACTAACTATGGCTACACCTTC. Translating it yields CASRARDGTNYGYTF.

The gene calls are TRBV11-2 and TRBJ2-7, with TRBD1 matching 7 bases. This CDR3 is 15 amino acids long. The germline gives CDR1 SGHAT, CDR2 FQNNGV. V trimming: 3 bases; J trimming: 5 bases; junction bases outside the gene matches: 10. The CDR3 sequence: CASSFADRVSHEQYF. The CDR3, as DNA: TGTGCCAGCAGCTTTGCCGACAGGGTATCCCACGAGCAGTACTTC.

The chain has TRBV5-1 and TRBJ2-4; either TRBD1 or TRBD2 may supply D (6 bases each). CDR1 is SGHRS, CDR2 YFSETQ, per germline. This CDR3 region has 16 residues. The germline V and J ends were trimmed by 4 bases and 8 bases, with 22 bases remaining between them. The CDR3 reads CASSMDGRGGGYIQYF. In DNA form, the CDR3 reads TGCGCCAGCAGCATGGATGGCAGGGGAGGAGGCTACATTCAGTACTTC.

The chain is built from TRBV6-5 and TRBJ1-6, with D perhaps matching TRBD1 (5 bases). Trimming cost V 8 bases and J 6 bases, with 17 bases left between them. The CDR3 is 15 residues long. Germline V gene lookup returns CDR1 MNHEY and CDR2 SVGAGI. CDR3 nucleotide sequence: TGTGCCAGCTTCGGACACCAACAGAGTAATTCACCCCTCCACTTT. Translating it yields CASFGHQQSNSPLHF.

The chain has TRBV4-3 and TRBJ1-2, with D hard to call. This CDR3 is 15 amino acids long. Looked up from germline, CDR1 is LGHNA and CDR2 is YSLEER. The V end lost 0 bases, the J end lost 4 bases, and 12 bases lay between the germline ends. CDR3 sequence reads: CASSQERGRPYGYTF. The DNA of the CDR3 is TGCGCCAGCAGCCAAGAACGCGGCAGACCCTATGGCTACACCTTC.

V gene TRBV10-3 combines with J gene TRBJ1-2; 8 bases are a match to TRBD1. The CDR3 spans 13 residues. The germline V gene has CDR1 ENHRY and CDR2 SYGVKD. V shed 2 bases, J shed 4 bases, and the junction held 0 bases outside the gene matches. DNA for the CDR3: TGTGCCATCAGTGAGACAGGGGGCTATGGCTACACCTTC. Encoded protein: CAISETGGYGYTF.

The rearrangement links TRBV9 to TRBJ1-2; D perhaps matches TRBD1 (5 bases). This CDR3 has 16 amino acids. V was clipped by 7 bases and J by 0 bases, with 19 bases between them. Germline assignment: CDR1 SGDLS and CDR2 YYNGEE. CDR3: CASSGVGRGANYGYTF. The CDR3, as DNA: TGTGCCAGCTCGGGAGTAGGAAGGGGAGCTAACTATGGCTACACCTTC.

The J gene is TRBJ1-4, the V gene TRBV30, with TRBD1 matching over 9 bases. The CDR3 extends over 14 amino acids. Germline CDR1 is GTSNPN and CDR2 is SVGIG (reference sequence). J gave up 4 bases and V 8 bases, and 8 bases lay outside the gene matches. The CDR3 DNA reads TGTGCCCGGACAGGACAGGGGATTAATGAAAAACTGTTTTTT. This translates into CARTGQGINEKLFF. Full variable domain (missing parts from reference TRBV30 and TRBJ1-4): SQTIHQWPATLVQPVGSPLSLECTVEGTSNPNLYWYRQAAGRGLQLLFYSVGIGQISSEVPQNLSASRPQDRQFILSSKKLLLSDSGFYLCARTGQGINEKLFFGSGTQLSVL.

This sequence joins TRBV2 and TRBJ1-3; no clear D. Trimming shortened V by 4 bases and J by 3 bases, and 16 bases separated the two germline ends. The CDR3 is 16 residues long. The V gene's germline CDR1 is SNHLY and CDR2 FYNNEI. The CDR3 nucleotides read TGTGCCAGCAGTGGGTATGGGGTCCTCGGTGGAAACACCATATATTTT. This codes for CASSGYGVLGGNTIYF.

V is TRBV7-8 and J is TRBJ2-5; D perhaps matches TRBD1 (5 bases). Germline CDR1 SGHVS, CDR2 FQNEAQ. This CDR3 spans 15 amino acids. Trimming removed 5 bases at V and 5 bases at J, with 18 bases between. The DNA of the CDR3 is TGTGCCAGCAGCCTCAGGACAATACAAGGGGAGACCCAGTACTTC. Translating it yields CASSLRTIQGETQYF. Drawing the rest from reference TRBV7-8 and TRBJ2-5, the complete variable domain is GAGVSQSPRYKVAKRGQDVALRCDPISGHVSLFWYQQALGQGPEFLTYFQNEAQLDKSGLPSDRFFAERPEGSVSTLKIQRTQQEDSAVYLCASSLRTIQGETQYFGPGTRLLVL.

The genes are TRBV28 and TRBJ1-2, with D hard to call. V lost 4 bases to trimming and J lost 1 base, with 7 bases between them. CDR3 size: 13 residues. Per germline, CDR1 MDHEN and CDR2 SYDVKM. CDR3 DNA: TGTGCCAGCAGTTGGCCGGTTAACTATGGCTACACCTTC. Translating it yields CASSWPVNYGYTF.

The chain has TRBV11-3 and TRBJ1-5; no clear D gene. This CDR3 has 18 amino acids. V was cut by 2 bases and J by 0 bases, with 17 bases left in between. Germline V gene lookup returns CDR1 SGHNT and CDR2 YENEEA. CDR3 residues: CASSLFSIGENSNQPQHF. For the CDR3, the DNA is TGTGCCAGCAGCTTATTCTCGATTGGGGAGAATAGCAATCAGCCCCAGCATTTT.

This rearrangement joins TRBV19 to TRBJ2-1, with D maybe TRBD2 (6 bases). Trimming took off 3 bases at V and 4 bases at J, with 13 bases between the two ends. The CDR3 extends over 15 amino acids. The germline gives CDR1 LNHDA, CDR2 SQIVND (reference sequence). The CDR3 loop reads CASSIRGTGYNEQFF. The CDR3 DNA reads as TGTGCCAGTAGTATTCGGGGGACGGGATACAATGAGCAGTTCTTC.

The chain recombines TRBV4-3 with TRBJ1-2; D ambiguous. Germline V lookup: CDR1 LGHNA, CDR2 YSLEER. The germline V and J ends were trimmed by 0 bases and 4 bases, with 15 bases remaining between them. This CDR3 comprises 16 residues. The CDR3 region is CASSQEGRSAGYGYTF. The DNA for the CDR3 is TGCGCCAGCAGCCAAGAAGGCAGGTCGGCTGGCTATGGCTACACCTTC.

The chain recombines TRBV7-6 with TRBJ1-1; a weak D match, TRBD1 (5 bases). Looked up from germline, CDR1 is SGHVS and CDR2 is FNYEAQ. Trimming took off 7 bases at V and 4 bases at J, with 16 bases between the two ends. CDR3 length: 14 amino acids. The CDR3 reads CASTSDGGLTEAFF. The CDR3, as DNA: TGTGCCAGCACCTCGGACGGGGGTCTCACTGAAGCTTTCTTT.